The rows below give T cell receptor beta chains drawn from one sample of a study of cytomegalovirus exposure and HLA in healthy donors. Clones were read by immunoSEQ multiplex PCR, and TCRdb kept only the in-frame ones, dropping some. This table has about 110,000 clones, roughly 15% appearing once. Sample: PBMCs. The source is a female donor in good health and CMV-seronegative. The conserved cysteine and the conserved F or W are not part of the CDR3 here. The order of the fields is V gene, J gene, CDR3 protein.

>TRBV25-1|TRBJ1-5
ASSEAGVRANQPQH
>TRBV20-1|TRBJ2-3
STESTDTQY
>TRBV7-9|TRBJ2-2
ASSLGFGGSDTGELF
>TRBV6-1|TRBJ2-7
ASSVPGRIDTSPY
>TRBV25-1|TRBJ1-1
ASSESQFTLSWAF
>TRBV30|TRBJ2-5
AWSGGSGETQY
>TRBV21-1|TRBJ2-1
ASSKLVGDRAYNEQF
>TRBV10-2|TRBJ1-2
ASRSSGQGLSGYT
>TRBV5-4|TRBJ2-7
ASSSRTGKNEQY
>TRBV6-1|TRBJ2-5
ASSEAGTSKFPQY
>TRBV12-5|TRBJ2-1
ASGPRGGSFNEQF
>TRBV6-5|TRBJ2-5
ASSYDWASGRETQY
>TRBV6-5|TRBJ2-5
ASSRGTGVGETQY
>TRBV18|TRBJ1-2
ASSPGPSYGYT
>TRBV5-4|TRBJ2-1
ASSLGGQGAAEQF
>TRBV2|TRBJ2-1
ASSSIDPGNEQF
>TRBV6-5|TRBJ1-1
ASSRGQMNTEAF
>TRBV4-3|TRBJ2-7
ASSQDERGETYEQY
>TRBV6-1|TRBJ1-5
ASSHPGMGNQPQH
>TRBV13|TRBJ2-3
ASSLLEVGTDTQY
>TRBV15|TRBJ2-7
ATSTSRGVAYEQY
>TRBV19|TRBJ2-6
ASSIVNRGRSWANVLT
>TRBV6-5|TRBJ1-1
ASSYIPGGAFTEAF
>TRBV27|TRBJ1-1
ASSLLAGRVEAF
>TRBV5-1|TRBJ2-1
ASSLEGTGGWNEQF
>TRBV15|TRBJ2-7
ATNLLGGDEQY
>TRBV5-1|TRBJ2-2
ASSTALAGYTGELF
>TRBV28|TRBJ2-4
ASSFPTSAENIQY
>TRBV28|TRBJ2-3
ASSIGQLTDTQY
>TRBV9|TRBJ1-2
ASSLQGNYGYT
>TRBV4-1|TRBJ2-4
ASSQAGEAEAKNIQY
>TRBV7-3|TRBJ2-2
ASRVGTSGTGELF
>TRBV5-8|TRBJ1-5
ASSLVPGNNQPQH
>TRBV7-9|TRBJ1-3
ASSRDSSSGNTIY
>TRBV9|TRBJ2-3
ASSLGLAGGPDTQY
>TRBV6-5|TRBJ2-1
ASSFSGNYNEQF
>TRBV30|TRBJ2-2
AWIKGTGGELF
>TRBV25-1|TRBJ1-4
ASSGRQGNEKLF
>TRBV5-6|TRBJ1-2
ASSFKTAYGYT
>TRBV5-1|TRBJ2-5
ASSLATGGETQY
>TRBV7-2|TRBJ1-2
ASSLRQGGYGYT
>TRBV6-5|TRBJ1-2
ASSRSGGFDGYT
>TRBV19|TRBJ2-2
ASSPRTSGSQFNGELF
>TRBV5-6|TRBJ2-7
ASSWDRGGYEQY
>TRBV19|TRBJ1-1
ASSIALSAEAF
>TRBV5-6|TRBJ1-2
ASSRQSVGYT
>TRBV18|TRBJ1-1
ASSPGEGEAF